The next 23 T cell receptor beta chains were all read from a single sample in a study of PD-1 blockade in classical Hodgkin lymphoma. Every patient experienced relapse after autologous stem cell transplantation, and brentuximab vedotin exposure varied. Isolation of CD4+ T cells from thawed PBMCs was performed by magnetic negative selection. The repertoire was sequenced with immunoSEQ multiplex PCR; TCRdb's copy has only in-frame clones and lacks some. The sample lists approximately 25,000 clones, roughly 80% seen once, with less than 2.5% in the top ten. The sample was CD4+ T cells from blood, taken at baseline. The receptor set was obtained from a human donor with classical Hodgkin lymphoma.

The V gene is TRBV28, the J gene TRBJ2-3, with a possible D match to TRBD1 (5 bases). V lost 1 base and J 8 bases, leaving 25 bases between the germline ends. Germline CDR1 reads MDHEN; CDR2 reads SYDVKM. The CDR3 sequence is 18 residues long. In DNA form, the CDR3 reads TGTGCCAGCAGTTTATTCCCCATGTTTGGGGCCGCTCCGGTTACGCAGTATTTT. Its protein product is CASSLFPMFGAAPVTQYF.

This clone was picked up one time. Here the CDR3 DNA reads TGTGCCTGGAGTGTACACCCCCCTAACTATGGCTACACCTTC. Translated: CAWSVHPPNYGYTF. This chain joins TRBV30 and TRBJ1-2; D is undetermined. This CDR3 is built from 14 residues. CDR1 and CDR2 (germline): GTSNPN, SVGIG (reference sequence). V lost 0 bases and J lost 0, with 8 bases in between.

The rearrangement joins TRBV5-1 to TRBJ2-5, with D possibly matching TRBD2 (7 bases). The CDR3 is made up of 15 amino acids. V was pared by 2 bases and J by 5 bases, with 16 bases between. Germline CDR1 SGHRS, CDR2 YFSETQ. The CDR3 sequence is CASSLWGGPRETQYF. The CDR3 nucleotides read TGCGCCAGCAGCTTATGGGGGGGGCCCCGGGAGACCCAGTACTTC.

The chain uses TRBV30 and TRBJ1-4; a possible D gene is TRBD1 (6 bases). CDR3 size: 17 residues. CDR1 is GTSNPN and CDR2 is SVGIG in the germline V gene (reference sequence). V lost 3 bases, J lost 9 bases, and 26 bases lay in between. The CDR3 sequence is CAWSTIEGAGVGKKLFF. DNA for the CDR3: TGTGCCTGGAGCACTATCGAAGGGGCAGGGGTAGGGAAAAAACTGTTTTTT.

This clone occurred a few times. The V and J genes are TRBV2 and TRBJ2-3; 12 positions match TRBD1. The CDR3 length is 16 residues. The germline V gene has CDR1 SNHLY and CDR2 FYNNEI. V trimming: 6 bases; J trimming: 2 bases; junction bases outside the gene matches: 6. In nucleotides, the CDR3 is TGTGCCAGCAGAGGGACAGGGGGCCACTTCACAGATACGCAGTATTTT. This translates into CASRGTGGHFTDTQYF.

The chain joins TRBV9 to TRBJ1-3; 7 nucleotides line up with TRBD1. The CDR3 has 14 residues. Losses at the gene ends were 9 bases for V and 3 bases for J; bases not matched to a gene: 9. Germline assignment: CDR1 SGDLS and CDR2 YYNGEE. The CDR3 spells CATGEGADGNTIYF. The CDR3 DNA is TGTGCCACCGGAGAGGGGGCAGATGGAAACACCATATATTTT.

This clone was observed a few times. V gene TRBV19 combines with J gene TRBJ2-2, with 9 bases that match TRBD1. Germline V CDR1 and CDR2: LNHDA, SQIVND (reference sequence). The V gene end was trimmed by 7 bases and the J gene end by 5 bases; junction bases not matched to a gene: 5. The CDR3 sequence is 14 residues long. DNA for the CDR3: TGTGCCAGTATGGGGACAGGGTATACCGGGGAGCTGTTTTTT. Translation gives CASMGTGYTGELFF.

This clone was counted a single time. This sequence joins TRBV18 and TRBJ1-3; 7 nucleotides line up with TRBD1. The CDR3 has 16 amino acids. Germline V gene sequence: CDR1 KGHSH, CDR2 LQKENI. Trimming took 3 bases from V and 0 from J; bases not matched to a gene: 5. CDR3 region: CASSPGTASSGNTIYF. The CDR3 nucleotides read TGTGCCAGCTCACCCGGGACAGCTTCCTCTGGAAACACCATATATTTT.

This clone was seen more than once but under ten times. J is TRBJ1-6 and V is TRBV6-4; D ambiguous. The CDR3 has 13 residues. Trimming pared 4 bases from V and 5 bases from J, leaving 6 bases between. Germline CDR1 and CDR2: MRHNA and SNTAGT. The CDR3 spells CASSGNDNSPLHF. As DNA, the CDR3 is TGTGCCAGCAGTGGCAACGATAATTCACCCCTCCACTTT.

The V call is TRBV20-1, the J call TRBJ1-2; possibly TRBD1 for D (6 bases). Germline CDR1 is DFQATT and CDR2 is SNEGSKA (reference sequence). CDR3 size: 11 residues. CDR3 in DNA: TGCAGGGGCACGGGGGCAAATGGCTACACCTTC. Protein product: CRGTGANGYTF.

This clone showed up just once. The CDR3 sequence is CASMRDRGSYNEQFF. In DNA, the CDR3 is TGTGCCAGTATGAGAGACAGGGGATCCTACAATGAGCAGTTCTTC. V is TRBV19 and J is TRBJ2-1; 8 bases line up with TRBD1. The V and J ends lost 7 bases and 1 base, in that order; junction bases with no gene match: 6. CDR1 is LNHDA and CDR2 is SQIVND in the germline V gene (reference sequence). This CDR3 is built from 15 residues.

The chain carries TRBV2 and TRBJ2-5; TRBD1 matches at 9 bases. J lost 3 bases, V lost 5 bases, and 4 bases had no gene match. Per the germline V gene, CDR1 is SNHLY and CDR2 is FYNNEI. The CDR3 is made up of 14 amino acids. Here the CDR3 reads CASSRGTGKETQYF. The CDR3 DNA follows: TGTGCCAGCAGTAGGGGGACAGGGAAAGAGACCCAGTACTTC.

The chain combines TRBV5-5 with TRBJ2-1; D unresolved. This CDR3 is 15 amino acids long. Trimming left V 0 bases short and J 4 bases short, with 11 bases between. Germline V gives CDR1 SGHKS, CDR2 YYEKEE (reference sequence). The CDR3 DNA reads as TGTGCCAGCAGCTTGGCCCCGGCTAGTTACAATGAGCAGTTCTTC. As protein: CASSLAPASYNEQFF.

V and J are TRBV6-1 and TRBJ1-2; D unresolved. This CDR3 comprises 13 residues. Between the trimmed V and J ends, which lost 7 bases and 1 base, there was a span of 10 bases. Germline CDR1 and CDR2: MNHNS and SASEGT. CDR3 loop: CASTPILNYGYTF. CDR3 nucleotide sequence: TGTGCCAGCACCCCAATCCTTAACTATGGCTACACCTTC.

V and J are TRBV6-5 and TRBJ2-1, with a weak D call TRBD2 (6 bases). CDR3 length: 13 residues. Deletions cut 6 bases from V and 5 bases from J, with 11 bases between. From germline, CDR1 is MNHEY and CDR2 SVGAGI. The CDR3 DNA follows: TGTGCCAGCAGGGCGGGGTATCACAATGAGCAGTTCTTC. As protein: CASRAGYHNEQFF.

CDR3 in amino acids: CSVETLGEKLFF. Here the CDR3 DNA reads TGCAGCGTTGAAACCCTCGGGGAAAAACTGTTTTTT. This chain joins TRBV29-1 and TRBJ1-4; no definite D call. V was shortened by 2 bases and J by 8 bases, with 9 bases between the two germline ends. CDR1 is SQVTM, CDR2 ANQGSEA, per germline. The CDR3 is 12 residues long.

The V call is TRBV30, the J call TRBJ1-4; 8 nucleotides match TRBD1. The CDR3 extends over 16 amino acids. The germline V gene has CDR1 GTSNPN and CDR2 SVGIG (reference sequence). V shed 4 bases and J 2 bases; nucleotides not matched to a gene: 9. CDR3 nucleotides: TGTGCCTGGAATCCCCGACAGGGGTGGACTAATGAAAAACTGTTTTTT. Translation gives CAWNPRQGWTNEKLFF.

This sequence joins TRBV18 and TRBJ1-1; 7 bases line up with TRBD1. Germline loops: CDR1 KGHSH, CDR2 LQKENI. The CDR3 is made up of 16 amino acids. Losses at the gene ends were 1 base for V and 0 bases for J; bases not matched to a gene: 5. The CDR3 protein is CASSPQIDRVNTEAFF. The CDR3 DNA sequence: TGTGCCAGCTCACCACAAATCGACAGGGTGAACACTGAAGCTTTCTTT.

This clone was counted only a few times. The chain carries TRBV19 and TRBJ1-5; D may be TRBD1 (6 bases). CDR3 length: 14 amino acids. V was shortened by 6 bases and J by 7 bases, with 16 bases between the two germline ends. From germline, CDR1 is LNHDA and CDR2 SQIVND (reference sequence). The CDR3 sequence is CASRLQGPHQPQHF. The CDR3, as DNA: TGTGCCAGTAGACTACAGGGACCCCACCAGCCCCAGCATTTT.

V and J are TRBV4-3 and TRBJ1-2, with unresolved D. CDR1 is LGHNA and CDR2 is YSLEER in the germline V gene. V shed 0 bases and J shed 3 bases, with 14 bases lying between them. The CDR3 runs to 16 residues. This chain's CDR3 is CASSQDRSAVYYGYTF. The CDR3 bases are TGCGCCAGCAGCCAAGATCGGTCCGCAGTCTACTATGGCTACACCTTC.

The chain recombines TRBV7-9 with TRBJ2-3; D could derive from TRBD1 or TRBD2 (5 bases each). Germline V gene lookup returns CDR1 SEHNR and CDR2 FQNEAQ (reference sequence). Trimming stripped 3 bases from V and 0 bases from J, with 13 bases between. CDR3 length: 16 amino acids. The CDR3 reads CASSFPGTLSTDTQYF. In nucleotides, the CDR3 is TGTGCCAGCAGCTTTCCCGGGACGCTTAGCACAGATACGCAGTATTTT. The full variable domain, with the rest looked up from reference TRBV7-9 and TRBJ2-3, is DTGVSQNPRHKITKRGQNVTFRCDPISEHNRLYWYRQTLGQGPEFLTYFQNEAQLEKSRLLSDRFSAERPKGSFSTLEIQRTEQGDSAMYLCASSFPGTLSTDTQYFGPGTRLTVL.

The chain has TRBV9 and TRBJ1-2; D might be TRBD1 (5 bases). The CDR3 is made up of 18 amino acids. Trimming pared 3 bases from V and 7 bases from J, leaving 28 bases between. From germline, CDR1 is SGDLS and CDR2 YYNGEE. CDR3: CASSASVGGESVRGGYTF. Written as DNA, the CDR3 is TGTGCCAGCAGCGCTTCGGTGGGAGGGGAGTCTGTCCGCGGTGGCTACACCTTC.

Here the CDR3 reads CAITGADGANVLTF. In nucleotides, the CDR3 is TGTGCCATCACGGGGGCGGATGGGGCCAACGTCCTGACTTTC. This chain connects TRBV10-3 to TRBJ2-6; either TRBD1 or TRBD2 may fit D (6 bases each). Germline CDR1 ENHRY, CDR2 SYGVKD. The CDR3 is made up of 14 amino acids. Trimming took off 7 bases at V and 3 bases at J, with 10 bases between the two ends.